This TCR beta chain was observed in a study of cytomegalovirus exposure and HLA in healthy donors (dated by TCRdb to the late 2010s). Regarding the research as a whole: An earlier analysis of about 560 of the donors reported 276 Gb of sequence data and 90 million to 120 million unique TCR beta sequences obtained from approximately 180 million T cells. The study used immunosequencing to profile the T cell repertoires of about 670 subjects and linked those repertoires to cytomegalovirus serostatus. Both class I and class II loci were covered by HLA typing, at four-digit resolution. Approximately 300 gigabases of sequencing data and around 80 million unique TCR sequences made up an early release that covered some 640 HLA-typed donors. Of the roughly 400 genotyped donors, 65% to 90% were placed in the genetic ancestry cluster associated with self-reported Caucasian donors. Genome-wide SNP genotypes for about 60% of the 666 donors were used in a later genetic analysis, which treated that subset as a discovery cohort. All discovery cohort repertoires had been generated on a single sequencing platform. To study patterns of TCR occurrence, a later analysis re-analyzed previously published TCR beta repertoires from 666 donors and added high-resolution HLA genotyping. To predict cytomegalovirus infection status, the study combined high-throughput TCR immunosequencing, statistical association of individual TCRs with disease status, and machine learning. The study was designed to test whether signatures of past pathogen exposure could be identified by cataloging public T cell receptors. Rather than using new phenotypic data, the later analysis identified candidate immune exposures from TCR beta sequences and from how often those sequences occurred across donors. A separate validation cohort of roughly 110 different subjects was used in addition to the 666-subject first cohort. The number of donors typed differed by locus, with roughly 620-640 for A, B, C, DRB1 and DQB1, 522 for DQA1, nearly 610 for DPA1, and approximately 470 for DPB1. Donor age, sex, ethnicity and CMV serostatus were compiled alongside the repertoire data. On average, around 240,000 unique TCR beta nucleotide sequences were sequenced per donor among a few hundred genotyped donors of the cohort, with 15% to 20% of those sequences being non-productive. An earlier analysis of 587 of the donors used high-throughput TCR beta sequencing to judge whether each TCR beta V gene segment behaved as functional or pseudogenic. About 5 DR-DQ haplotypes were handled as single units for association and clustering, since linkage in the cohort was strong.

The cysteine opens and the phenylalanine closes a CDR3 of 15 amino acids. Only the CDR3 region is kept as DNA, spanning 45 bases read in frame from base 1. The germline V gene provides CDR1 ENHRY and CDR2 SYGVKD. The investigation overall reported the following: Linkage disequilibrium might explain the correlated functional status among segregating V segments, but an unknown experimental factor could not be excluded. Compared with the approximately 600-donor mean, donors in an Asian-associated ancestry cluster had fewer N-insertions in productive TCRs, according to a later genetic analysis. A further reported finding was that TCR beta sequences accurately predicted the HLA-A and HLA-B alleles for most subjects in the first cohort. The authors suggested that the approach could potentially be extended to other disease states and immunological phenotypes. The presence/absence analyses assumed that sequencing depth was roughly uniform across donors, and that assumption may not be true. The study gave a list of about 150 TCR beta chains associated with cytomegalovirus. In a later analysis, HLA-associated TCR beta chains showed more clonal expansion and lower generation probabilities than non-associated chains that were equally common. The classifier was reported to diagnose cytomegalovirus status with high specificity and sensitivity in both the original cohort and the validation cohort. For the cohort, immune exposure information was limited to CMV serostatus. In an earlier analysis of approximately 590 of the donors, most TCR beta V segments were observed in productive rearrangements about 90% or about 30% of the time, broadly matching IMGT annotations. A group of highly shared sequence variants was considered likely to be a technical artifact of the sequencing pipeline. V-gene and J-gene trimming of TCR beta chains was associated with a missense DCLRE1C variant in a later genetic analysis, and the association was replicated in an independent cohort. About 17 rarely observed V segments, including chromosome 9 orphons, were excluded from the earlier analysis of a few hundred of the donors because counts were too low. In a later analysis, several top co-occurrence clusters were reported to appear linked to parvovirus B19, influenza, CMV and Epstein-Barr virus. While some public TCRs were present in many individuals, most TCR sequences turned up only very rarely across donors. According to a later analysis, most CMV-associated TCR beta chains appeared to be HLA-restricted, and the HLA associations seemed to be driven largely by CMV exposure. In a later analysis, TCR association rates were found to vary across HLA loci, with the most associated TCRs seen for DRB1 alleles and the fewest for HLA-C alleles. In a later analysis, 16,951 TCR beta sequences were associated with specific HLA alleles at a false discovery rate of 0.05. Because HLA typing was missing for some donors at each locus, association tests included only the typed subset. The 87-base-pair reads could not distinguish some IMGT-functional V segments, including TRBV6-2 and TRBV6-3, so those segments were excluded. Assigning TCR associations to individual alleles was difficult when HLA alleles, especially DR and DQ, strongly co-occurred. This cohort had only TCR beta chains sequenced, and the lack of alpha or paired-chain data limited which features could be detected. In vitro tests confirmed that three of the cytomegalovirus-associated TCR beta chains recognize cytomegalovirus antigens.

Library preparation employed the immunoSEQ multiplex PCR assay. The multiplex PCR relied on a mix of 60 forward primers for TCR Vbeta segments and 13 reverse primers for TCR Jbeta segments. A multiplex PCR assay on genomic DNA amplified the CDR3 region of rearranged TCR beta genes. Amplified TCR beta libraries were sequenced as 87-base-pair reads on the Illumina HiSeq System. The study's processing was this. A later analysis counted tens of millions of unique TCR beta chains across the 666 repertoires, and around 9.9 million of these chains were shared by at least two donors. Raw reads were error-corrected and collapsed into unique sequences with a nearest-neighbor algorithm that merged closely related sequences to remove PCR and sequencing errors. To assign V, D and J gene segments, CDR3 sequences were aligned to IMGT reference sequences. For a sequence to be retained, at least a six-nucleotide match to both a V gene segment and a J gene segment was required. A rearrangement was called productive if the CDR3 had no stop codons and remained in frame with V and J, and every other rearrangement was called non-productive. Following IMGT convention, CDR3 was defined as the stretch from the second conserved V-encoded cysteine up to the conserved J-encoded phenylalanine. The earlier analysis of fewer than 700 of the donors excluded sequences that lacked an unambiguous match to a single V gene segment. In an earlier analysis of around 600 of the donors, V segments were called functional above 56.7% productive rearrangements and were called segregating when the between-donor standard deviation exceeded 5%. To diagnose cytomegalovirus status from the catalog of TCR beta chain sequences, a statistical classification framework was built. V and J gene assignment, in a later analysis, came from comparing TCR nucleotide sequences with IMGT/GENE-DB human TR gene sequences. Using the TCRdist pipeline, a later analysis assigned CDR3 sequences along with most-parsimonious VDJ recombination scenarios. In a later analysis, every TCR beta chain was defined by the combination of its CDR3 amino acid sequence and its V-gene family, and reads without a unique V-gene family were dropped. As a way to deal with suspected cross-contamination and a sequencing artifact, a later analysis dropped roughly 600 nucleotide sequences that were highly shared and had low generation probability. In a later analysis, a clonal expansion index was calculated for each public chain from normalized within-repertoire ranks of inferred template counts. Generation probabilities in a later analysis came from a VDJ recombination model fitted to out-of-frame rearrangements, and those results were checked against IGoR. A later analysis scored TCR-TCR, TCR-HLA and TCR-CMV co-occurrence with hypergeometric tests, applying a repertoire-size bias correction to TCR pairs. To estimate false discovery rates, a later analysis permuted the HLA or CMV assignments 20 times. In a later analysis, co-occurring TCRs were grouped using DBSCAN, with TCRdist sequence similarity added in when clustering inside HLA-allele-positive subsets. Co-occurrence clustering excluded repertoires with fewer than 30,000 or more than 120,000 public chains, plus five with anomalous nucleotide sharing. TCRdb holds this immuneACCESS table with in-frame rearrangements only. Some clones are missing; in checked studies, unresolved V genes explain under half, and the rest has no known cause. V, J and clone size are taken as reported in that table, and D and trimming were inferred from the DNA itself. The sample profile shows about 130,000 clones; less than 80% of them were found once. The top ten clones comprise approximately 7% of the sample.

As for this clone: Its antigen target is currently unknown. No much larger clone is present one base from it, and per-base qualities are unavailable.

The cohort was made up of about 610 healthy bone marrow donors. All cohort members were sampled while nominally healthy, although unrecorded immune exposures were likely present. The donor tested CMV seropositive and was one of the 289 seropositive cohort members. Each donor provided a peripheral blood sample, and peripheral blood mononuclear cells were used for TCR beta sequencing. Genomic DNA was extracted from the blood cell samples with the Qiagen DNeasy Blood Extraction Kit. Here the chain combines TRBV10-3 and TRBJ2-5, with TRBD1 identical over 9 junction bases. The J call may be incorrect, as the DNA end agrees better with TRBJ2-7. Sequencing was done on a sample of PBMCs. The receptor was isolated from a man aged 40-50 years in good health and CMV-seropositive. The DNA sequence reads TGTGCCATCACTGAAGGACAGGGGATAGTCAACGAGCAGTACTTC. Its amino acids are CAITEGQGIVNEQYF.